The sequence of this T cell receptor beta chain was determined in a study of glioma-infiltrating T cells. Study-wide results and limits: Only very few CDR3 sequences appeared in both tissue and blood.

CDR1 is MNHNS and CDR2 is SASEGT in the germline V gene. Trimming took off 5 bases at V and 8 bases at J, with 18 bases between the two ends. This CDR3 is built from 15 residues. Amplification of TCR alpha and beta CDR3 regions from RNA used iRepertoire nested multiplex PCR. TCRdb fed the multiplex PCR reads into MiXCR, producing one record per CDR3 protein. Among under 200,000 distinct CDR3 sequences listed, around 40% were seen once. This clonotype occurred many times. Its cognate antigen is unknown. The specimen was glioma tissue, nonneoplastic brain tissue, or PBMCs (not recorded which). This chain connects TRBV6-1 to TRBJ1-4; maybe TRBD1 (5 bases). The sequence was collected from a human donor with low-grade glioma or glioblastoma, undergoing nonglioma brain surgery, or in good health (not recorded which). CDR3 nucleotide sequence: TGTGCCAGCAGTTACGCGGGAGAACGGGGGGAAAAACTGTTTTTT. Translating gives CASSYAGERGEKLFF.